This TCR beta chain was recorded in a study of blood T cell repertoires in COVID-19. In the original workflow: Amplifying reference gene primers gave estimates of nucleated cell counts. Some clones are missing from TCRdb's copy, which holds only in-frame ones; the method was immunoSEQ multiplex PCR. The V and J calls and clone size come from that table; D and trimming were worked out from the DNA. This table has under 110,000 clones, roughly 92% appearing once. J lost 0 bases, V lost 6 bases, and 5 bases had no gene match. The length of the CDR3 is 14 residues. CDR1 and CDR2 (germline): MDHEN, SYDVKM.

Sample: peripheral blood. The TCR comes from a man aged 50 or older with active COVID-19. The chain couples TRBV28 to TRBJ2-7, with 7 positions matching TRBD2. CDR3 DNA: TGTGCCAGCAGGATTGGGGGGGGCTCCTACGAGCAGTACTTC. It yields the protein CASRIGGGSYEQYF.